This T cell receptor (beta chain) was identified during a study of siplizumab effects on memory and regulatory T cells. Findings and caveats of the study: In siplizumab cultures, the suppressive function of proliferating Tregs remained unconfirmed. Naive versus memory phenotype went unassigned for roughly 80-96% of proliferating CD4+ or CD8+ clones.

Unmatched junction bases numbered 0, after V lost 0 bases and J lost 0 bases. CDR1 and CDR2 from the germline V gene are SGHDT and YYEEEE. This CDR3 contains 15 residues. TCRdb's copy holds only in-frame clones and misses some; the assay was immunoSEQ multiplex PCR. The sample shows about 72,000 clones, about 90% of them seen only once. This clone was detected only once. What it recognizes is unknown. Source material: CD8+ T cells sorted from blood. This clonotype was sampled from a human donor in good health. The gene calls are TRBV5-6 and TRBJ2-7, with 10 bases aligning to TRBD2. The CDR3: CASSLASGSSYEQYF. The CDR3 coding sequence is TGTGCCAGCAGCTTGGCTAGCGGGAGCTCCTACGAGCAGTACTTC.